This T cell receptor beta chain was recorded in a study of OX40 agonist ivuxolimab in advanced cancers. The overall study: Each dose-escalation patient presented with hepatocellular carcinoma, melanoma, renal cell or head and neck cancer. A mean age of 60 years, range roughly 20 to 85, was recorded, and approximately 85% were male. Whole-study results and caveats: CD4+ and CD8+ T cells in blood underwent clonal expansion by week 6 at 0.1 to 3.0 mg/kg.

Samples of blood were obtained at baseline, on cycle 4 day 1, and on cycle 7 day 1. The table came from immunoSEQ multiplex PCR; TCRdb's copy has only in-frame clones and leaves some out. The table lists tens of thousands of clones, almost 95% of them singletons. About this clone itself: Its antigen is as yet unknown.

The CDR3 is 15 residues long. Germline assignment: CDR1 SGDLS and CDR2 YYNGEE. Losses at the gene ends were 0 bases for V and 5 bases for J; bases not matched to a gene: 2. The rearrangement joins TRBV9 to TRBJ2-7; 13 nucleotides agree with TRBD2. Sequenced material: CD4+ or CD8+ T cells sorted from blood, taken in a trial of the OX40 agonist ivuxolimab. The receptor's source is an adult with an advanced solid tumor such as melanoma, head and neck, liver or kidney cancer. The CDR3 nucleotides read TGTGCCAGCAGCGTAGCACTAGCGGGAGGGAACGAGCAGTACTTC. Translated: CASSVALAGGNEQYF.